Sequencing of this T cell receptor (beta chain) was carried out in a study of PD-1 blockade in classical Hodgkin lymphoma. All patients experienced relapse after autologous stem cell transplantation, and brentuximab vedotin exposure was variable. When best responses were assessed, they were complete response, partial response or progressive disease. The CDR3 runs to 14 residues. V dropped 5 bases and J dropped 5; count of bases not matched to a gene: 5. Per the germline V gene, CDR1 is MNHEY and CDR2 is SVGAGI. Sequencing used immunoSEQ multiplex PCR; TCRdb keeps in-frame clones, though not all of them. The sample carries around 45,000 clones, over 65% recorded once.

Sequencing used peripheral blood mononuclear cells (PBMCs), obtained before the second cycle of nivolumab. The sequence derives from a human donor with classical Hodgkin lymphoma. V gene TRBV6-5 combines with J gene TRBJ2-5; 10 positions match TRBD2. The CDR3, as DNA: TGTGCCAGCAGTAGCGGGAGGGCCGACGAGACCCAGTACTTC. Its translation: CASSSGRADETQYF.